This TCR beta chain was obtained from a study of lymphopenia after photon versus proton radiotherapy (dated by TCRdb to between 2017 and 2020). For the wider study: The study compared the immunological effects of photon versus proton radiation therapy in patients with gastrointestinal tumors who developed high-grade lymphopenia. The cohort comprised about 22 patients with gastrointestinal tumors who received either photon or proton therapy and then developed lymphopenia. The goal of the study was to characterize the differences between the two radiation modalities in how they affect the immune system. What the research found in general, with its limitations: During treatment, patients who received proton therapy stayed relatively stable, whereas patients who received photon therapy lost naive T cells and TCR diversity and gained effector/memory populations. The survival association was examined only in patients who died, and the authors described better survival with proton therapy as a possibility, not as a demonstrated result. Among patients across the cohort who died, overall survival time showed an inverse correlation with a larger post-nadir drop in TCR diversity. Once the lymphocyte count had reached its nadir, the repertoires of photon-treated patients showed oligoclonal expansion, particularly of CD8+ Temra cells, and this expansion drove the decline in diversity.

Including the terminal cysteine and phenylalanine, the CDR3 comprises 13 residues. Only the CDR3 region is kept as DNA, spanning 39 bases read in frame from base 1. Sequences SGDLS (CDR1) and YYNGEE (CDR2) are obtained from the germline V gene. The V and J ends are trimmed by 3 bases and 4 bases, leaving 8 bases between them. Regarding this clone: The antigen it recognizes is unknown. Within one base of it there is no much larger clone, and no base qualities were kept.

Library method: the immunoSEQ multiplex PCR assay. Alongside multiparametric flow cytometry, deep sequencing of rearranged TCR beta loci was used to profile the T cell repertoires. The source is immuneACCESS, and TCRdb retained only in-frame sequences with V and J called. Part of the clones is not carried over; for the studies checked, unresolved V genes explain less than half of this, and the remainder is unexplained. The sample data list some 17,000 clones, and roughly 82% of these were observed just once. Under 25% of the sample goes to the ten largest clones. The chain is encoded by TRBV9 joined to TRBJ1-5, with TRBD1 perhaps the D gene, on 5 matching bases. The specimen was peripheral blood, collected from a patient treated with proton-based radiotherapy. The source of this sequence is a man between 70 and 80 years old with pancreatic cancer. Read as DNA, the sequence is TGTGCCAGCAGCGGAGGGACTAATCAGCCCCAGCATTTT. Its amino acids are CASSGGTNQPQHF. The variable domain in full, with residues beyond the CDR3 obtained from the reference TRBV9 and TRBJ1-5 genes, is DSGVTQTPKHLITATGQRVTLRCSPRSGDLSVYWYQQSLDQGLQFLIQYYNGEERAKGNILERFSAQQFPDLHSELNLSSLELGDSALYFCASSGGTNQPQHFGDGTRLSIL.